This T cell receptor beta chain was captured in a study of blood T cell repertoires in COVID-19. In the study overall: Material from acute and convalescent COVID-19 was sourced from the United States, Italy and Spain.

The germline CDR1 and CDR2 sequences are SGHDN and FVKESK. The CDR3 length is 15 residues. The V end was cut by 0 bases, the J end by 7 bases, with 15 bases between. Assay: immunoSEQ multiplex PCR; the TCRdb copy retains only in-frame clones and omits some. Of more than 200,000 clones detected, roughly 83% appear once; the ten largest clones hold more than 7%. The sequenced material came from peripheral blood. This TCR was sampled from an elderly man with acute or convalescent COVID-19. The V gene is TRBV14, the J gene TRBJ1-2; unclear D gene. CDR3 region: CASSQDVIRGGGYTF. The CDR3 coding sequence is TGTGCCAGCAGCCAAGATGTGATTCGGGGAGGTGGCTACACCTTC.